This TCR beta chain came from a study of blood T cell repertoires in COVID-19. The germline CDR1 and CDR2 sequences are MGHDK and SYGVNS. This CDR3 has 14 residues. V was clipped by 3 bases and J by 4 bases, with 10 bases between them. Profiled with immunoSEQ multiplex PCR; TCRdb holds only in-frame clones, not every one. The sample records 200,000 to 250,000 clones, approximately 92% being singletons. The chain uses TRBV25-1 and TRBJ2-4; D is possibly TRBD2 (5 bases). Sequenced sample: PBMCs or T cells enriched from blood (not recorded which). The sequence came from a woman aged 18-29 years in a cohort exposed to, infected with or recovered from COVID-19 (not recorded which). The CDR3 is CASSEQEEKNIQYF. For the CDR3, the DNA is TGTGCCAGCAGTGAGCAGGAGGAGAAAAACATTCAGTACTTC.